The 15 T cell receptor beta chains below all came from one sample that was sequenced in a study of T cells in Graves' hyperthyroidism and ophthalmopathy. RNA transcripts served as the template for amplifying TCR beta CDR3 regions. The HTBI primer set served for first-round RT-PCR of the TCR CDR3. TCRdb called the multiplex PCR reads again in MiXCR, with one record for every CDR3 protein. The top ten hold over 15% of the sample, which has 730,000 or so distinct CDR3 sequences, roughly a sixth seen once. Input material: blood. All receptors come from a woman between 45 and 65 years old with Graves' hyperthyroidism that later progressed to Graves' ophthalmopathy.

CDR3 nucleotides: TGCAGCGTGGGGAGGATTGGAGGGTCTAACACCGGGGAGCTGTTTTTT. This gives the protein CSVGRIGGSNTGELFF. The V and J genes are TRBV29-1 and TRBJ2-2; possible D gene TRBD2, 6 bases. The CDR3 spans 16 residues. Trimming took off 6 bases at V and 2 bases at J, with 19 bases between the two ends. Germline V gene sequence: CDR1 SQVTM, CDR2 ANQGSEA.

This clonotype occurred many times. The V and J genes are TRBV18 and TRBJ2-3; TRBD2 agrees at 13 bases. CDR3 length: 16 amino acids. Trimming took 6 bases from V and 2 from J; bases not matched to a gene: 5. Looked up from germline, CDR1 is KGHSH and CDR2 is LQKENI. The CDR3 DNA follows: TGTGCCAGCTCGTGGGGACTAGCGGGGACCACAGATACGCAGTATTTT. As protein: CASSWGLAGTTDTQYF. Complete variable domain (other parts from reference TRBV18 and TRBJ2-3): NAGVMQNPRHLVRRRGQEARLRCSPMKGHSHVYWYRQLPEEGLKFMVYLQKENIIDESGMPKERFSAEFPKEGPSILRIQQVVRGDSAAYFCASSWGLAGTTDTQYFGPGTRLTVL.

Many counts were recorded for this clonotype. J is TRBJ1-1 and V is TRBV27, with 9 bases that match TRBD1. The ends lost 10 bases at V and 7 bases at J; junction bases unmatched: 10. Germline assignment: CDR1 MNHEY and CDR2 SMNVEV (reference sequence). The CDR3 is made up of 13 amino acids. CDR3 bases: TGTGCCACCCGGGACAGGGCTCATTTTGAAGCTTTCTTT. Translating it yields CATRDRAHFEAFF.

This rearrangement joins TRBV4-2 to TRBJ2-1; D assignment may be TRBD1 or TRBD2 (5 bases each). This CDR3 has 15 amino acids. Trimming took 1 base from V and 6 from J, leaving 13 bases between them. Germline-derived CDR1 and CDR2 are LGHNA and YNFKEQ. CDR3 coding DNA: TGTGCCAGCAGCCAAGTGGCCGCTGGGGGCAATGAGCAGTTCTTC. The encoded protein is CASSQVAAGGNEQFF.

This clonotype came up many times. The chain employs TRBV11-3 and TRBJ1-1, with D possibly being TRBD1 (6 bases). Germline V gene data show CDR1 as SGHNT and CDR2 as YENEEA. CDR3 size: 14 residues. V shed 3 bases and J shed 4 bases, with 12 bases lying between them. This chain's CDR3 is CASSLAGTSTEAFF. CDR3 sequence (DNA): TGTGCCAGCAGCTTGGCCGGGACAAGCACTGAAGCTTTCTTT.

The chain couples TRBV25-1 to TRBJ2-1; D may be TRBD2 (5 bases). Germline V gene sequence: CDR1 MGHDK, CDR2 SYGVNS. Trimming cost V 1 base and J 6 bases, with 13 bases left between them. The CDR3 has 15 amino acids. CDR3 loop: CASSEWQAEGNEQFF. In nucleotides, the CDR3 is TGTGCCAGCAGTGAATGGCAGGCCGAGGGCAATGAGCAGTTCTTC.

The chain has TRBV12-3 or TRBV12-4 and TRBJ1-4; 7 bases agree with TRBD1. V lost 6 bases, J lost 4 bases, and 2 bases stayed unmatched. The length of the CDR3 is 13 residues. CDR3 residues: CASRTGFNEKLFF. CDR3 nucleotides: TGTGCCAGCAGGACAGGGTTTAATGAAAAACTGTTTTTT.

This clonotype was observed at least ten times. CDR3 in DNA: TGTGCCAGCAGCCCATACGGGACAGGGGGCGCAGATACGCAGTATTTT. Translated, it gives CASSPYGTGGADTQYF. This rearrangement joins TRBV3-1 to TRBJ2-3, with 12 bases identical to TRBD1. With 4 bases clipped from V and 4 bases from J, the junction kept 6 bases outside the gene matches. This CDR3 has 16 residues. The germline V gene encodes CDR1 LGHDT and CDR2 YNNKEL (reference sequence).

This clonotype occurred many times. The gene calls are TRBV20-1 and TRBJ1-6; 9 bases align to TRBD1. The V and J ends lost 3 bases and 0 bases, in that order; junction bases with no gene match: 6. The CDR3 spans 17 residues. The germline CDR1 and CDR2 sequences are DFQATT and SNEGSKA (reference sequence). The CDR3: CSASRTGVSSYNSPLHF. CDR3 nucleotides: TGCAGTGCTAGCCGGACAGGGGTGAGCTCCTATAATTCACCCCTCCACTTT.

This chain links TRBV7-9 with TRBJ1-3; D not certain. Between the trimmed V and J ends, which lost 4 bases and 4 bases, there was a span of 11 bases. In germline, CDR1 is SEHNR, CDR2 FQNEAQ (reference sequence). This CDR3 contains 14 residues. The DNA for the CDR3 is TGTGCCAGCAGCTCGCCGGGCGAAGGAAACACCATATATTTT. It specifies CASSSPGEGNTIYF.

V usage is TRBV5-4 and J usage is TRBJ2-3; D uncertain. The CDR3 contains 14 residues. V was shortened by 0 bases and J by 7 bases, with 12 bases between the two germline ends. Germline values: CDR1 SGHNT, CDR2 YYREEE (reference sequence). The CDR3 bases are TGTGCCAGCAGCTTGGGCTCTCTGACGCATACGCAGTATTTT. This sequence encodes CASSLGSLTHTQYF.

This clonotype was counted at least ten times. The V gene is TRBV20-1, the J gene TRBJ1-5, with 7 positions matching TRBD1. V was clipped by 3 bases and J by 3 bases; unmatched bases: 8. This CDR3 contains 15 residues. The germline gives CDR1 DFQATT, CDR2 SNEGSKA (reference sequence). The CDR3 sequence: CSASLDRVVNQPQHF. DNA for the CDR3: TGCAGTGCTAGTCTCGACAGGGTGGTCAATCAGCCCCAGCATTTT.

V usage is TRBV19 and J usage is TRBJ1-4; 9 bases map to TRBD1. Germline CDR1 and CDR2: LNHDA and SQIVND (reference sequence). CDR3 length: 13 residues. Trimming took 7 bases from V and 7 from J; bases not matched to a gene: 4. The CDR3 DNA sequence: TGTGCCAGTATCAACAGGGGGCGTGAAAAACTGTTTTTT. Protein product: CASINRGREKLFF.

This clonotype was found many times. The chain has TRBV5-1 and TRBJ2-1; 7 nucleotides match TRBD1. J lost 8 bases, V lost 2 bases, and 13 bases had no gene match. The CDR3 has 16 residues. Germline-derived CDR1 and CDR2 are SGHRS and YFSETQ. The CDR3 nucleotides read TGCGCCAGCAGCTTAGTACAGGGGACCTCAGGATATGAGCAGTTCTTC. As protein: CASSLVQGTSGYEQFF.

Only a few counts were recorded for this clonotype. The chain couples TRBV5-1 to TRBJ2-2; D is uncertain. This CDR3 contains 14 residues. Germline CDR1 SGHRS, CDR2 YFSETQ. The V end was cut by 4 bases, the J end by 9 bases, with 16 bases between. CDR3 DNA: TGCGCCAGCAGCCGTCCAGTCGAAGGCCGGGAGCTGTTTTTT. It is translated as CASSRPVEGRELFF.